One T cell receptor beta chain is described in this entry. The antigen is not known. These data are taken from a study of T cell responses to AZD1222 COVID-19 vaccine. The assay was immunoSEQ multiplex PCR, and TCRdb's table has in-frame clones only and misses some. The sample carries 210,000 or so clones, less than 95% recorded once. Study results and caveats: Two AZD1222 administrations were followed by greater Spike-specific TCR breadth and depth. Only 5 or 6 people who got AZD1222 tested seropositive at baseline.

This CDR3 has 14 residues. From germline, CDR1 is SNHLY and CDR2 FYNNEI. The ends lost 4 bases at V and 4 bases at J; junction bases unmatched: 6. Sample: peripheral blood, taken 28 days after the second dose of the MenACWY control vaccine. The chain employs TRBV2 and TRBJ2-7, with 8 bases aligning to TRBD1. This clonotype was sampled from an adult who received the MenACWY meningococcal vaccine as a control. For the CDR3, the DNA is TGTGCCAGCAGTGCCAGGGGGCCGGAATACGAGCAGTACTTC. As protein: CASSARGPEYEQYF.